This is a list of T cell receptor beta chains from one sample in a study of blood T cells in healthy people across ages. TCRdb re-called the 5' RACE reads with MiXCR, one entry per CDR3 protein. The sample holds 700,000 to 950,000 distinct CDR3 sequences, more than 45% seen once. Sequenced: blood. The receptors shown here come from a man aged 25-45 years in good health. Both conserved end residues are part of each CDR3. Fields, in order: CDR3 protein, CDR3 DNA, CDR3 length, clone size, J gene, V gene, D gene. The D gene is left open where the match is weak. The size entry is marked missing in some rows and otherwise reads once, few, many or a size class.

cdr3_aa: CASSGQQGGNEQFF
cdr3_nt: TGTGCCAGCAGCGGACAACAGGGGGGCAATGAGCAGTTCTTC
cdr3_length: 14
clone_size: -
j_call: TRBJ2-1
v_call: TRBV7-2
d_call: TRBD1

cdr3_aa: CASNPAQGDEQFF
cdr3_nt: TGTGCCAGCAACCCAGCCCAGGGGGATGAGCAGTTCTTC
cdr3_length: 13
clone_size: -
j_call: TRBJ2-1
v_call: TRBV7-2
d_call: TRBD1

cdr3_aa: CSAHPNTNSYEQYF
cdr3_nt: TGCAGTGCCCACCCGAATACTAACTCCTACGAGCAGTACTTC
cdr3_length: 14
clone_size: -
j_call: TRBJ2-7
v_call: TRBV20-1
d_call: -

cdr3_aa: CASSFAGTEAFF
cdr3_nt: TGTGCCAGCAGCTTTGCAGGGACTGAAGCTTTCTTT
cdr3_length: 12
clone_size: -
j_call: TRBJ1-1
v_call: TRBV7-9
d_call: -

cdr3_aa: CASSPHFSGGVEDYGYTF
cdr3_nt: TGCGCCAGCAGCCCTCATTTTTCCGGGGGGGTAGAGGACTATGGCTACACCTTC
cdr3_length: 18
clone_size: -
j_call: TRBJ1-2
v_call: TRBV4-3
d_call: -

cdr3_aa: CASSYTTLGGRTYEQYF
cdr3_nt: TGTGCCAGCAGTTATACGACGTTGGGGGGCCGGACCTACGAGCAGTACTTC
cdr3_length: 17
clone_size: -
j_call: TRBJ2-7
v_call: TRBV6-2/TRBV6-3
d_call: -

cdr3_aa: CASSTPYTGAHQPQHF
cdr3_nt: TGTGCCAGCAGTACCCCCTATACCGGCGCGCATCAGCCCCAGCATTTT
cdr3_length: 16
clone_size: once
j_call: TRBJ1-5
v_call: TRBV6-2/TRBV6-3
d_call: -

cdr3_aa: CASSILGAGYTF
cdr3_nt: TGTGCCAGCAGTATTCTGGGCGCCGGCTACACCTTC
cdr3_length: 12
clone_size: -
j_call: TRBJ1-2
v_call: TRBV12-3/TRBV12-4
d_call: -

cdr3_aa: CASSSPGQGTFF
cdr3_nt: TGTGCCAGCAGTTCCCCGGGACAGGGGACGTTCTTC
cdr3_length: 12
clone_size: once
j_call: TRBJ2-1
v_call: TRBV6-6
d_call: TRBD1

cdr3_aa: CASSSDTETGELFF
cdr3_nt: TGTGCCAGCAGTTCGGACACGGAGACCGGGGAGCTGTTTTTT
cdr3_length: 14
clone_size: -
j_call: TRBJ2-2
v_call: TRBV28
d_call: -

cdr3_aa: CASSLGRGDYEQYF
cdr3_nt: TGTGCCAGCAGTTTAGGGAGGGGGGACTACGAGCAGTACTTC
cdr3_length: 14
clone_size: -
j_call: TRBJ2-7
v_call: TRBV27
d_call: -

cdr3_aa: CASSPRLAGVTSTDTQYF
cdr3_nt: TGTGCCAGCAGCCCAAGACTAGCGGGGGTCACTAGCACAGATACGCAGTATTTT
cdr3_length: 18
clone_size: once
j_call: TRBJ2-3
v_call: TRBV9
d_call: TRBD2

cdr3_aa: CASSPLGGFGYGYTF
cdr3_nt: TGTGCCAGCAGCCCCCTGGGGGGTTTCGGCTATGGCTACACCTTC
cdr3_length: 15
clone_size: -
j_call: TRBJ1-2
v_call: TRBV9
d_call: -

cdr3_aa: CASSRGPVRETQYF
cdr3_nt: TGTGCCAGCAGCAGGGGCCCGGTACGGGAGACCCAGTACTTC
cdr3_length: 14
clone_size: once
j_call: TRBJ2-5
v_call: TRBV5-6
d_call: -

cdr3_aa: CASSLAVGTSDNEQFF
cdr3_nt: TGTGCCAGCAGTTTAGCGGTAGGGACGAGTGACAATGAGCAGTTCTTC
cdr3_length: 16
clone_size: few
j_call: TRBJ2-1
v_call: TRBV12-3/TRBV12-4
d_call: -

cdr3_aa: CATLSGLAGEETQYF
cdr3_nt: TGTGCCACCCTATCGGGACTAGCGGGCGAAGAGACCCAGTACTTC
cdr3_length: 15
clone_size: -
j_call: TRBJ2-5
v_call: TRBV6-1
d_call: TRBD2

cdr3_aa: CASRAALYGYTF
cdr3_nt: TGTGCCAGCAGGGCGGCCTTGTATGGCTACACCTTC
cdr3_length: 12
clone_size: once
j_call: TRBJ1-2
v_call: TRBV2
d_call: -

cdr3_aa: CRLGQPGETQYF
cdr3_nt: TGCAGGCTGGGACAGCCGGGGGAGACCCAGTACTTC
cdr3_length: 12
clone_size: -
j_call: TRBJ2-5
v_call: TRBV29-1
d_call: TRBD1

cdr3_aa: CASSLKGQWQPQHF
cdr3_nt: TGTGCCAGCAGCTTAAAGGGACAATGGCAGCCCCAGCATTTT
cdr3_length: 14
clone_size: once
j_call: TRBJ1-5
v_call: TRBV7-2
d_call: -

cdr3_aa: CASSGDGLEQYF
cdr3_nt: TGTGCCAGCAGTGGAGACGGCCTCGAGCAGTACTTC
cdr3_length: 12
clone_size: -
j_call: TRBJ2-7
v_call: TRBV27
d_call: -

cdr3_aa: CASSVSRGSYEQYF
cdr3_nt: TGTGCCAGCAGCGTCAGCAGGGGCTCCTACGAGCAGTACTTC
cdr3_length: 14
clone_size: few
j_call: TRBJ2-7
v_call: TRBV9
d_call: -

cdr3_aa: CATSGLPYTDTQYF
cdr3_nt: TGTGCCACCAGCGGTCTCCCCTACACAGATACGCAGTATTTT
cdr3_length: 14
clone_size: -
j_call: TRBJ2-3
v_call: TRBV15
d_call: -

cdr3_aa: CASSNPGAANYGYTF
cdr3_nt: TGTGCCAGCAGTAACCCAGGGGCGGCTAACTATGGCTACACCTTC
cdr3_length: 15
clone_size: -
j_call: TRBJ1-2
v_call: TRBV6-2/TRBV6-3
d_call: -

cdr3_aa: CASSQGIGLHYEQYF
cdr3_nt: TGTGCCAGCAGCCAAGGGATCGGCCTCCACTACGAGCAGTACTTC
cdr3_length: 15
clone_size: few
j_call: TRBJ2-7
v_call: TRBV3-1
d_call: -

cdr3_aa: CSAPIRDSYGYTF
cdr3_nt: TGCAGTGCTCCGATCCGGGACAGCTATGGCTACACCTTC
cdr3_length: 13
clone_size: once
j_call: TRBJ1-2
v_call: TRBV20-1
d_call: TRBD1

cdr3_aa: CASSPAGGYSNQPQHF
cdr3_nt: TGTGCCAGCAGCCCGGCAGGGGGTTATAGCAATCAGCCCCAGCATTTT
cdr3_length: 16
clone_size: -
j_call: TRBJ1-5
v_call: TRBV7-9
d_call: TRBD1

cdr3_aa: CRAENPGSYEQYF
cdr3_nt: TGCAGGGCGGAGAACCCCGGGAGCTACGAGCAGTACTTC
cdr3_length: 13
clone_size: -
j_call: TRBJ2-7
v_call: TRBV20-1
d_call: -

cdr3_aa: CSVRPSGRSNEQFF
cdr3_nt: TGCAGCGTGAGGCCTAGCGGGAGAAGCAATGAGCAGTTCTTC
cdr3_length: 14
clone_size: -
j_call: TRBJ2-1
v_call: TRBV29-1
d_call: TRBD2

cdr3_aa: CASSGTGGTYEQYF
cdr3_nt: TGTGCCAGCAGCGGGACGGGCGGGACCTACGAGCAGTACTTC
cdr3_length: 14
clone_size: -
j_call: TRBJ2-7
v_call: TRBV7-2
d_call: -

cdr3_aa: CASSLGLAGGRNHLNEQFF
cdr3_nt: TGTGCCAGCAGCTTAGGGCTAGCGGGAGGGCGGAATCATCTCAATGAGCAGTTCTTC
cdr3_length: 19
clone_size: -
j_call: TRBJ2-1
v_call: TRBV7-8
d_call: TRBD2

cdr3_aa: CASSSNDRNQETQYF
cdr3_nt: TGTGCCAGCAGTTCCAACGACAGGAACCAAGAGACCCAGTACTTC
cdr3_length: 15
clone_size: -
j_call: TRBJ2-5
v_call: TRBV6-2/TRBV6-3
d_call: -

cdr3_aa: CASSHSGREQFF
cdr3_nt: TGTGCCAGCAGCCATAGCGGGAGGGAGCAGTTCTTC
cdr3_length: 12
clone_size: few
j_call: TRBJ2-1
v_call: TRBV7-9
d_call: TRBD2

cdr3_aa: CASSPLTGYGYTF
cdr3_nt: TGTGCCAGCAGTCCACTAACAGGGTATGGCTACACCTTC
cdr3_length: 13
clone_size: -
j_call: TRBJ1-2
v_call: TRBV27
d_call: -

cdr3_aa: CASSAPGRVSSYEQYF
cdr3_nt: TGTGCCAGCAGTGCGCCCGGTAGGGTGAGCTCCTACGAGCAGTACTTC
cdr3_length: 16
clone_size: -
j_call: TRBJ2-7
v_call: TRBV25-1
d_call: -

cdr3_aa: CASRYETEQFF
cdr3_nt: TGTGCCAGCAGGTACGAGACTGAGCAGTTCTTC
cdr3_length: 11
clone_size: -
j_call: TRBJ2-1
v_call: TRBV11-2
d_call: -

cdr3_aa: CSARDPVGSSYEQYF
cdr3_nt: TGCAGTGCTAGAGACCCAGTGGGGAGCTCCTACGAGCAGTACTTC
cdr3_length: 15
clone_size: few
j_call: TRBJ2-7
v_call: TRBV20-1
d_call: -

cdr3_aa: CASSAGTDSYEQYF
cdr3_nt: TGCGCCAGCAGCGCCGGGACGGACTCCTACGAGCAGTACTTC
cdr3_length: 14
clone_size: -
j_call: TRBJ2-7
v_call: TRBV5-1
d_call: -

cdr3_aa: CASSLWGADTQYF
cdr3_nt: TGTGCCAGCAGTTTATGGGGGGCGGATACGCAGTATTTT
cdr3_length: 13
clone_size: -
j_call: TRBJ2-3
v_call: TRBV12-3/TRBV12-4
d_call: -

cdr3_aa: CASSPTYPPQAVLGETQYF
cdr3_nt: TGTGCCAGCAGCCCGACTTATCCCCCACAAGCTGTCCTCGGTGAGACCCAGTACTTC
cdr3_length: 19
clone_size: few
j_call: TRBJ2-5
v_call: TRBV25-1
d_call: -

cdr3_aa: CSASTVAGYQETQYF
cdr3_nt: TGCAGTGCTAGTACGGTAGCGGGGTACCAAGAGACCCAGTACTTC
cdr3_length: 15
clone_size: -
j_call: TRBJ2-5
v_call: TRBV20-1
d_call: TRBD2

cdr3_aa: CASSRRGLGQNGGETQYF
cdr3_nt: TGTGCCAGCAGTCGCCGGGGGCTAGGACAGAACGGCGGAGAGACCCAGTACTTC
cdr3_length: 18
clone_size: -
j_call: TRBJ2-5
v_call: TRBV7-2
d_call: -

cdr3_aa: CASSKLADTQYF
cdr3_nt: TGTGCCAGCAGCAAACTAGCAGATACGCAGTATTTT
cdr3_length: 12
clone_size: -
j_call: TRBJ2-3
v_call: TRBV7-2
d_call: -

cdr3_aa: CASSELRTAYEQYF
cdr3_nt: TGTGCCAGCAGTGAACTCAGGACGGCCTACGAGCAGTACTTC
cdr3_length: 14
clone_size: -
j_call: TRBJ2-7
v_call: TRBV6-1
d_call: -

cdr3_aa: CASSLSAGDGNEQYF
cdr3_nt: TGTGCCAGCAGTTTATCCGCGGGAGATGGGAACGAGCAGTACTTC
cdr3_length: 15
clone_size: -
j_call: TRBJ2-7
v_call: TRBV28
d_call: TRBD2

cdr3_aa: CSARRDRDSNEQFF
cdr3_nt: TGCAGTGCTAGACGGGACAGGGATTCCAATGAGCAGTTCTTC
cdr3_length: 14
clone_size: -
j_call: TRBJ2-1
v_call: TRBV20-1
d_call: TRBD1

cdr3_aa: CASSQQELQPQHF
cdr3_nt: TGTGCCAGCAGTCAACAGGAGCTTCAGCCCCAGCATTTT
cdr3_length: 13
clone_size: -
j_call: TRBJ1-5
v_call: TRBV6-1
d_call: -

cdr3_aa: CSAGRTGNYGYTF
cdr3_nt: TGCAGTGCGGGCCGGACAGGGAACTATGGCTACACCTTC
cdr3_length: 13
clone_size: -
j_call: TRBJ1-2
v_call: TRBV20-1
d_call: TRBD1

cdr3_aa: CASSGPSLGTGGMTQYF
cdr3_nt: TGTGCCAGCAGCGGACCAAGCCTCGGGACAGGGGGTATGACCCAGTACTTC
cdr3_length: 17
clone_size: -
j_call: TRBJ2-5
v_call: TRBV11-2
d_call: TRBD1

cdr3_aa: CASSYLLGETQYF
cdr3_nt: TGTGCCAGCAGTTACCTACTTGGAGAGACCCAGTACTTC
cdr3_length: 13
clone_size: few
j_call: TRBJ2-5
v_call: TRBV6-5
d_call: -